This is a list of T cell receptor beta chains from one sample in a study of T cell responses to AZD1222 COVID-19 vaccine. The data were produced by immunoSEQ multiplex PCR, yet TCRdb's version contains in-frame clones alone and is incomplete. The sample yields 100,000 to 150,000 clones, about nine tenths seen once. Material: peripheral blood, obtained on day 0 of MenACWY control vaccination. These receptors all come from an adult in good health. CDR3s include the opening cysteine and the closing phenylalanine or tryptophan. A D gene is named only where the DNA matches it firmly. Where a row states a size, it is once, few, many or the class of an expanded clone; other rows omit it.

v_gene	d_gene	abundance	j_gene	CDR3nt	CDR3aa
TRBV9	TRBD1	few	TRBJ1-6	TGTGCCAGCGGTCGGGGACAGATTAATTCACCCCTCCACTTT	CASGRGQINSPLHF
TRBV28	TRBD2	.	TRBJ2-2	TGTGCCAGCAGTCCTCGGGGGGAGGGCCTCGGGGAGCTGTTTTTT	CASSPRGEGLGELFF
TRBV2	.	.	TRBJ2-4	TGTGCCAGCAGTGAAAACATTCAGTACTTC	CASSENIQYF
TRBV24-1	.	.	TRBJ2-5	TGTGCCACCAGTGATGCAACTAGTAAACGAGAGACCCAGTACTTC	CATSDATSKRETQYF
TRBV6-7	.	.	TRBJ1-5	TGTGCCAGCAGTCTCGGGCTGATACATCAGCCCCAGCATTTT	CASSLGLIHQPQHF
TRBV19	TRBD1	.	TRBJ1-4	TGTGCCAGTAGTCTCCCGGGGGACAGGGCAAATGAAAAACTGTTTTTT	CASSLPGDRANEKLFF
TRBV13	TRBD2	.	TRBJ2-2	TGTGCCAGCAGCTCCCATGCGGGGGGAAGGAACACCGGGGAGCTGTTTTTT	CASSSHAGGRNTGELFF
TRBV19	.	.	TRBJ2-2	TGTGCCAGTAGTACCCCGCTGGGAACAAACACCGGGGAGCTGTTTTTT	CASSTPLGTNTGELFF
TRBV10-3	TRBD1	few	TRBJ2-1	TGTGCCATCAGTGAGCTCCATGCCGGGACAGGGGGCCGGAATGAGCAGTTCTTC	CAISELHAGTGGRNEQFF
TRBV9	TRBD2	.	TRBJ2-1	TGTGCCAGCAGCGTAGGACTAGCAAGCTACAATGAGCAGTTCTTC	CASSVGLASYNEQFF
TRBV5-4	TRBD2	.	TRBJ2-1	TGTGCCAGCAGCTTGGCCGGGACTAGCTACAATGAGCAGTTCTTC	CASSLAGTSYNEQFF